The 28 T cell receptor beta chains presented below share a single source sample, sequenced in a study of post-analysis software for immune sequencing data. No antigens are known for them. The study's findings and limits: Five TRBV segments, TRBV5-6, TRBV5-1 and TRBV20-1 among them, were found more frequent in patients than controls.

The library was made from cDNA and included unique molecular identifiers. MiXCR, run by TCRdb on the PCR reads, gives a single entry per CDR3 protein. This table holds about 540,000 distinct CDR3 sequences, about a third found once. The sequenced material came from blood. The receptor set was obtained from a girl under 18 with multiple sclerosis.

This clonotype was picked up one time. The chain is built from TRBV7-2 and TRBJ2-3, with D perhaps given as TRBD1 or TRBD2 (6 bases each). V was clipped by 1 base and J by 4 bases, with 12 bases between them. This CDR3 contains 15 residues. Germline V gene sequence: CDR1 SGHTA, CDR2 FQGNSA. CDR3 region: CASSLVGGQADTQYF. In DNA, the CDR3 is TGTGCCAGCAGCTTAGTTGGGGGGCAGGCAGATACGCAGTATTTT.

The CDR3 DNA reads TGTGCCAGCAGTATTGGACAGGGAGGCTACGAGCAGTACTTC. Translated: CASSIGQGGYEQYF. This sequence joins TRBV5-5 and TRBJ2-7; 8 nucleotides agree with TRBD1. V shed 5 bases and J 3 bases; nucleotides not matched to a gene: 7. CDR1 is SGHKS, CDR2 YYEKEE, per germline (reference sequence). The CDR3 loop spans 14 amino acids.

The V call is TRBV20-1, the J call TRBJ2-3, with 7 bases that match TRBD1. The CDR3 has 17 amino acids. V lost 4 bases to trimming and J lost 0 bases; unmatched junction nucleotides: 13. Germline-derived CDR1 and CDR2 are DFQATT and SNEGSKA (reference sequence). As DNA, the CDR3 is TGCAGTGCTACGGAGATGTGGCGACAGGGCAGCACAGATACGCAGTATTTT. Amino acids: CSATEMWRQGSTDTQYF.

V gene TRBV27 combines with J gene TRBJ2-5; D is unresolved. CDR1 and CDR2 from the germline V gene are MNHEY and SMNVEV (reference sequence). Trimming left V 3 bases short and J 5 bases short, with 1 base between. CDR3 length equals 10 residues. DNA of the CDR3: TGTGCCAGCAGTTTTGAGACCCAGTACTTC. It encodes CASSFETQYF.

This clonotype was recorded a few times. The chain has TRBV12-3 or TRBV12-4 and TRBJ2-1, with TRBD1 identical over 8 bases. With 3 bases clipped from V and 3 bases from J, the junction kept 4 bases outside the gene matches. The CDR3 runs to 15 residues. For the CDR3, the DNA is TGTGCCAGCAGTTTCGGACAGGGCTTCTACAATGAGCAGTTCTTC. It yields the protein CASSFGQGFYNEQFF.

The rearrangement links TRBV6-6 to TRBJ1-2; 9 nucleotides align to TRBD1. Germline-derived CDR1 and CDR2 are MNHNY and SVGAGI (reference sequence). The CDR3 runs to 12 residues. V lost 5 bases to trimming and J lost 8 bases; unmatched junction nucleotides: 3. CDR3 coding DNA: TGTGCCAGCAGTGCCGGGACAGGGGGCTACACCTTC. Its translation: CASSAGTGGYTF.

The chain joins TRBV20-1 to TRBJ2-5; D is undetermined. The DNA end favors TRBJ2-7, so the J call may be wrong. In germline, CDR1 is DFQATT, CDR2 SNEGSKA (reference sequence). The CDR3 totals 13 residues. CDR3 sequence reads: CSAIRVTLYEQYF. CDR3 in DNA: TGCAGTGCTATCCGGGTTACCCTGTACGAGCAGTACTTC.

The genes are TRBV5-1 and TRBJ1-1, with D possibly matching TRBD1 (5 bases). This CDR3 contains 14 residues. CDR1 and CDR2 from the germline V gene are SGHRS and YFSETQ. V lost 0 bases to trimming and J lost 3 bases, with 9 bases between them. The CDR3 nucleotides are TGCGCCAGCAGCTTGGGGACAACCTACACTGAAGCTTTCTTT. This gives the protein CASSLGTTYTEAFF.

This clonotype has a count of ten or more. The chain employs TRBV7-9 and TRBJ2-5, with 11 positions matching TRBD1. The germline CDR1 and CDR2 sequences are SEHNR and FQNEAQ (reference sequence). With 4 bases clipped from V and 5 bases from J, the junction kept 6 bases outside the gene matches. CDR3 length: 15 residues. CDR3: CASSSGQGGAETQYF. CDR3 nucleotides: TGTGCCAGCAGCTCGGGACAGGGGGGTGCGGAGACCCAGTACTTC.

The chain links TRBV28 to TRBJ2-1, with D perhaps matching TRBD2 (6 bases). V was pared by 6 bases and J by 7 bases, with 25 bases between. This CDR3 comprises 17 residues. The V gene's germline CDR1 is MDHEN and CDR2 SYDVKM. Here the CDR3 reads CASRIAHLGGRGNEQFF. The CDR3 coding sequence is TGTGCCAGCAGGATCGCCCACCTGGGGGGTAGAGGGAATGAGCAGTTCTTC.

This clonotype was counted between two and nine times. The chain has TRBV12-3 or TRBV12-4 and TRBJ1-2; TRBD1 is a possible D gene (5 bases). The CDR3 runs to 15 residues. V lost 0 bases to trimming and J lost 3 bases, with 11 bases between them. CDR3 region: CASSLAQGPHYGYTF. The CDR3 region has the DNA TGTGCCAGCAGTTTAGCGCAGGGACCCCACTATGGCTACACCTTC.

This clonotype has just a few counts. This chain joins TRBV5-5 and TRBJ2-3; D is unresolved. This CDR3 region has 14 residues. Germline V gene lookup returns CDR1 SGHKS and CDR2 YYEKEE (reference sequence). The V and J ends lost 3 bases and 2 bases respectively, with 10 bases between them. CDR3 bases: TGTGCCAGCAGCTGGGGTCAGTCCACAGATACGCAGTATTTT. Translated, it gives CASSWGQSTDTQYF.

This clonotype was observed many times. The chain couples TRBV7-9 to TRBJ2-7; D call uncertain. This CDR3 is 15 amino acids long. The germline V gene has CDR1 SEHNR and CDR2 FQNEAQ (reference sequence). V was shortened by 1 base and J by 2 bases, with 12 bases between the two germline ends. The CDR3 DNA reads as TGTGCCAGCAGCTTAGATGGTAATCCTGCCTACGAGCAGTACTTC. Amino acids: CASSLDGNPAYEQYF.

The V gene is TRBV6-1, the J gene TRBJ2-1; the match to TRBD2 covers 10 bases. V trimming: 8 bases; J trimming: 4 bases; junction bases outside the gene matches: 5. This CDR3 region has 14 residues. Per germline, CDR1 MNHNS and CDR2 SASEGT. Here the CDR3 reads CASGGLARYNEQFF. The CDR3 DNA is TGTGCCAGCGGGGGACTAGCGCGTTACAATGAGCAGTTCTTC.

The chain has TRBV5-1 and TRBJ2-1; 13 bases are a match to TRBD2. CDR1 SGHRS and CDR2 YFSETQ come from the germline V gene. This CDR3 is 18 amino acids long. V was pared by 0 bases and J by 6 bases, with 9 bases of the junction left unmatched. The CDR3 sequence: CASSLGGTSGDTTNEQFF. The CDR3 nucleotides are TGCGCCAGCAGCTTGGGGGGGACTAGCGGGGATACAACCAATGAGCAGTTCTTC. Full variable domain (missing parts from reference TRBV5-1 and TRBJ2-1): KAGVTQTPRYLIKTRGQQVTLSCSPISGHRSVSWYQQTPGQGLQFLFEYFSETQRNKGNFPGRFSGRQFSNSRSEMNVSTLELGDSALYLCASSLGGTSGDTTNEQFFGPGTRLTVL.

This rearrangement joins TRBV12-3 or TRBV12-4 to TRBJ2-3; TRBD2 matches 15 bases. The junction had 10 bases not matched to a gene; V was cut back by 6 bases and J by 3 bases. The CDR3 consists of 18 residues. The DNA for the CDR3 is TGTGCCAGCAGACCCGGGACTAGCGGGGGGCCAGGAACAGATACGCAGTATTTT. Translating gives CASRPGTSGGPGTDTQYF.

This clonotype was observed a handful of times. The chain recombines TRBV10-3 with TRBJ2-3, with TRBD2 as a possible D gene (5 bases). Trimming pared 6 bases from V and 2 bases from J, leaving 15 bases between. Germline lookup yields CDR1 ENHRY and CDR2 SYGVKD. The CDR3 is made up of 15 amino acids. The CDR3 bases are TGTGCCATCAGCCCCGACTGGCGGGCCACAGATACGCAGTATTTT. It yields the protein CAISPDWRATDTQYF.

This clonotype has a handful of counts. The chain uses TRBV5-1 and TRBJ1-1; no clear D. The CDR3 length is 12 residues. Germline V gene sequence: CDR1 SGHRS, CDR2 YFSETQ. The ends were cut back, 5 bases at V and 8 bases at J, with 13 bases in the middle. CDR3 DNA: TGCGCCAGCAGTTCCAATGCTTGGGAAGCTTTCTTT. Translation gives CASSSNAWEAFF.

The chain is built from TRBV12-3 or TRBV12-4 and TRBJ2-3; weak D call: TRBD1 (6 bases). The CDR3 is 14 amino acids. V lost 4 bases to trimming and J lost 0 bases, with 8 bases between them. The CDR3 region is CASSWQGSTDTQYF. The DNA of the CDR3 is TGTGCCAGCAGTTGGCAGGGGAGCACAGATACGCAGTATTTT.

The chain carries TRBV20-1 and TRBJ2-7; D gene ambiguous. The end of the DNA fits TRBJ2-5 better, so the J call may be wrong. CDR1 DFQATT and CDR2 SNEGSKA come from the germline V gene (reference sequence). The CDR3 is 13 amino acids. CDR3 sequence: CSARGGFGETQYF. CDR3 nucleotides: TGCAGTGCTAGAGGTGGTTTCGGCGAGACCCAGTACTTC.

This sequence joins TRBV7-3 and TRBJ2-3; 9 bases align to TRBD2. The CDR3 is 16 amino acids. V shed 1 base, J shed 5 bases, and the junction held 7 bases outside the gene matches. Germline CDR1 is SGHTA and CDR2 is FQGTGA. This chain's CDR3 is CASSLIGGGAGDTQYF. The CDR3 DNA sequence: TGTGCCAGCAGCTTAATCGGCGGGGGGGCCGGAGATACGCAGTATTTT. Full variable domain (outside the CDR3, taken from reference TRBV7-3 and TRBJ2-3): GAGVSQTPSNKVTEKGKYVELRCDPISGHTALYWYRQSLGQGPEFLIYFQGTGAADDSGLPNDRFFAVRPEGSVSTLKIQRTERGDSAVYLCASSLIGGGAGDTQYFGPGTRLTVL.

DNA of the CDR3: TGCAGTGCTGGCCCGGGGGGGCCAGCTGAAGCTTTCTTT. This sequence encodes CSAGPGGPAEAFF. The V gene is TRBV20-1, the J gene TRBJ1-1; D perhaps matches TRBD1 (6 bases). The germline gives CDR1 DFQATT, CDR2 SNEGSKA (reference sequence). V lost 5 bases, J lost 6 bases, and 16 bases lay in between. This CDR3 is built from 13 residues.

V gene TRBV6-2 or TRBV6-3 combines with J gene TRBJ2-6; 12 bases are a match to TRBD2. The CDR3 loop spans 16 amino acids. The ends lost 10 bases at V and 0 bases at J; junction bases unmatched: 4. In germline, CDR1 is MNHEY, CDR2 SVGEGT. CDR3: CATGLAGPSGANVLTF. In nucleotides, the CDR3 is TGTGCCACGGGACTAGCGGGCCCCTCTGGGGCCAACGTCCTGACTTTC.

This clonotype was seen a handful of times. This sequence joins TRBV3-1 and TRBJ2-5; TRBD2 aligns across 13 bases. The last part of the DNA fits TRBJ2-7 better; the J call may be wrong. Germline CDR1 reads LGHDT; CDR2 reads YNNKEL (reference sequence). There are 17 residues in the CDR3. The CDR3 nucleotides read TGTGCCAGCAGCCCCGGACTAGCGGGGGTCACAACCTACGAGCAGTACTTC. It yields the protein CASSPGLAGVTTYEQYF.

The V and J genes are TRBV13 and TRBJ2-1; 10 bases are a match to TRBD2. Germline V gene lookup returns CDR1 PRHDT and CDR2 FYEKMQ (reference sequence). The CDR3 covers 16 residues. The ends lost 4 bases at V and 4 bases at J; junction bases unmatched: 7. The CDR3 nucleotides are TGTGCCAGCAGCTCTAGGAAAGCGGGGGGGTACAATGAGCAGTTCTTC. Protein sequence: CASSSRKAGGYNEQFF.

This clonotype has only a few counts. The V call is TRBV6-5, the J call TRBJ2-6, with no clear D. Trimming cost V 3 bases and J 4 bases, with 7 bases left between them. The CDR3 runs to 14 residues. The V gene's germline CDR1 is MNHEY and CDR2 SVGAGI. The CDR3: CASSYDPGANVLTF. CDR3 in DNA: TGTGCCAGCAGTTATGATCCCGGGGCCAACGTCCTGACTTTC.

In its sample, this clonotype was seen a few times. The rearrangement uses TRBV29-1 and TRBJ1-1; TRBD1 is a possible D gene (5 bases). This CDR3 is built from 13 residues. With 7 bases removed from V and 6 bases from J, the gap between germline ends came to 18 bases. Germline V CDR1 and CDR2: SQVTM, ANQGSEA. The CDR3 protein is CSADISGYAEAFF. CDR3 nucleotide sequence: TGCAGCGCGGACATCTCAGGGTACGCTGAAGCTTTCTTT.

This chain connects TRBV29-1 to TRBJ1-2; TRBD1 agrees at 10 bases. Germline values: CDR1 SQVTM, CDR2 ANQGSEA. Germline trimming cut 4 bases from V and 6 bases from J; bases unmatched to any gene: 5. The CDR3 contains 13 residues. The CDR3 here is CSVGQGAGDGYTF. The CDR3 nucleotides read TGCAGCGTTGGACAGGGGGCGGGGGATGGCTACACCTTC. Complete variable domain (other parts from reference TRBV29-1 and TRBJ1-2): SAVISQKPSRDICQRGTSLTIQCQVDSQVTMMFWYRQQPGQSLTLIATANQGSEATYESGFVIDKFPISRPNLTFSTLTVSNMSPEDSSIYLCSVGQGAGDGYTFGSGTRLTVV.